The following is a TCR beta chain sequence with its context. Its antigen is not known. The record originates from a study of cytomegalovirus exposure and HLA in healthy donors. Study-level results: In all likelihood, a cluster of highly shared sequence variants was a sequencing artifact. TCR beta V- and J-gene trimming, according to a later analysis, was linked to a missense DCLRE1C variant. Most TCR sequences showed up rarely, but some public TCRs showed up in many donors.

The PCR ran on 60 Vbeta and 13 Jbeta primers. Repertoires were generated with immunoSEQ multiplex PCR, while TCRdb's copy carries only in-frame clones and drops some. Of 150,000 to 200,000 clones listed, about four fifths were seen once; the top ten hold around 4.1%. The J segment lost 2 bases and the V segment lost 2 bases, leaving 5 bases of the junction unmatched. CDR1 and CDR2 (germline): SNHLY, FYNNEI. The CDR3 covers 17 residues. The TCR was taken from a man aged 45 to 65 in good health and CMV-seropositive. This sequence joins TRBV2 and TRBJ2-1; 11 nucleotides match TRBD2. Source material: PBMCs. The CDR3 sequence is CASSELTSGAAYNEQFF. The CDR3 DNA reads TGTGCCAGCAGTGAATTGACTAGCGGGGCCGCCTACAATGAGCAGTTCTTC.